This T cell receptor beta chain was captured in a study of cytomegalovirus exposure and HLA in healthy donors. General study points: 87-base-pair reads could not separate some V segments, including TRBV6-2 and TRBV6-3. Cytomegalovirus association was assigned to around 150 TCR beta chains. Equally common other TCR beta chains were less clonally expanded than HLA-associated ones, a later analysis found.

The PCR employed 60 Vbeta primers together with 13 Jbeta primers. Measured with immunoSEQ multiplex PCR; TCRdb has only the in-frame clones, and not every one. Seen here are some 150,000 clones, under 80% observed once, and the top ten hold 2.1%. Germline CDR1 is MNHEY and CDR2 is SVGAGI. Trimming took 5 bases from V and 6 from J, leaving 10 bases between them. The CDR3 covers 13 residues. This clone occurred a few times. Its target is unknown. This clonotype originated in a man younger than 40 in good health and CMV-seronegative. Sequencing input: PBMCs. The chain uses TRBV6-5 and TRBJ2-2, with D tentatively TRBD1 (6 bases). The CDR3 protein is CASSRQDPGELFF. The CDR3 DNA follows: TGTGCCAGCAGTAGACAGGATCCCGGGGAGCTGTTTTTT.